This T cell receptor (beta chain) is from a study of cytomegalovirus exposure and HLA in healthy donors. Points from the study as a whole: In a later analysis, the majority of CMV-associated beta chains seemingly showed HLA restriction.

PCR amplification relied on 60 Vbeta primers (plus 13 Jbeta primers). Produced via immunoSEQ multiplex PCR; TCRdb's table is partial and in-frame only. The listing contains 150,000 or so clones. Comment on this clone: No antigen is known for it.

The CDR3 sequence is 16 residues long. With 0 bases clipped from V and 5 bases from J, the junction kept 10 bases outside the gene matches. Germline assignment: CDR1 LNHNV and CDR2 YYDKDF (reference sequence). The source of this sequence is a man in his thirties or forties in good health and CMV-seronegative. What was sequenced was PBMCs. This chain joins TRBV15 and TRBJ2-7; 7 bases map to TRBD1. The CDR3 DNA reads TGTGCCACCAGCAGAGACTCCGGACAGGTTGGGGACGAGCAGTACTTC. Protein product: CATSRDSGQVGDEQYF.